The entry that follows covers one T cell receptor beta chain sequence. What it binds is not known. The data stem from a study of monozygotic twins with inflammatory bowel disease. Points from the study as a whole: Fewer shared clonotypes with others were found in IBD patients than in healthy twins, especially with disease activity.

One entry per CDR3 protein, without DNA, is what TCRdb gives after re-calling the 5' RACE reads. Across more than 350,000 distinct CDR3 sequences, the top ten clones capture about 2.4% of the sample. This clonotype originated in a human donor with ulcerative colitis or Crohn's disease, or a healthy co-twin of an affected twin (not recorded which). The specimen sequenced was blood.

CDR3 in amino acids: CASSSVQGYSPLHF. The chain combines TRBV7-9 with TRBJ1-6; TCRdb's D gene call, TRBD1, goes unchecked for lack of DNA. In germline, CDR1 is SEHNR, CDR2 FQNEAQ (reference sequence). This CDR3 region has 14 residues.